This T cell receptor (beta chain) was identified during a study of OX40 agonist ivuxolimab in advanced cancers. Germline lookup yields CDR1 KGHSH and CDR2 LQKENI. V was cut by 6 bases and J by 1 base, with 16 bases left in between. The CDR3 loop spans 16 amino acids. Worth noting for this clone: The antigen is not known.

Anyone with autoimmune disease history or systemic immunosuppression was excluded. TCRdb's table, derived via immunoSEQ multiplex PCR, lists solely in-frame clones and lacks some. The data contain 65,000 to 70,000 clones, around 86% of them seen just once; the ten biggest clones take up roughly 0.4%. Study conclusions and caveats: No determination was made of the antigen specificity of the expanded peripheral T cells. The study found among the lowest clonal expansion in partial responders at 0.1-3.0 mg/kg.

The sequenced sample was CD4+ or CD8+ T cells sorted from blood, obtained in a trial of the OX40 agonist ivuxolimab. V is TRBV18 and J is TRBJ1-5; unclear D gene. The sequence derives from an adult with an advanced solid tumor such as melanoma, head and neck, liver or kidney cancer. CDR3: CASSQVGYGSNQPQHF. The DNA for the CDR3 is TGTGCCAGCTCCCAGGTTGGTTACGGAAGCAATCAGCCCCAGCATTTT.